A selection of T cell receptor beta chains follows, all from one sample in a study of blood T cell repertoires in COVID-19. The data were produced by immunoSEQ multiplex PCR, yet TCRdb's version contains in-frame clones alone and is incomplete. There are about 280,000 clones in the sample; 85% occur only once, and about an eighth lies in the top ten. Sequencing input: peripheral blood. All receptors derive from a human donor in a cohort sampled during active COVID-19. Both conserved end residues are part of each CDR3. A D gene is named only where the DNA matches it firmly. A row's size may be missing; if present it is once, few, many or a size class.

size,J,V,D,DNA,CDR3
NA,TRBJ2-2,TRBV9,NA,TGTGCCAGCAGCGTATTAGGGGGTCAGAACACCGGGGAGCTGTTTTTT,CASSVLGGQNTGELFF
NA,TRBJ2-1,TRBV19,TRBD2,TGTGCCAGTAGTATAGGGGGAGGACTAGCGCGAAATGAGCAGTTCTTC,CASSIGGGLARNEQFF
NA,TRBJ1-6,TRBV5-4,TRBD1,TGTGCCAGCAGATCAACAGGGAGAGGGGGCAGCTCACCCCTCCACTTT,CASRSTGRGGSSPLHF
once,TRBJ2-2,TRBV7-9,NA,TGTGCCAGCAGCTTATGGGGAGCCGACGTCACCGGGGAGCTGTTTTTT,CASSLWGADVTGELFF
NA,TRBJ2-7,TRBV10-3,TRBD2,TGTGCCATCAGTCGACTAGCGGAATACGAGCAGTACTTC,CAISRLAEYEQYF
NA,TRBJ1-1,TRBV19,NA,TGTGCCAGTAGTATAGCTGGAGGCATGAACACTGAAGCTTTCTTT,CASSIAGGMNTEAFF
once,TRBJ2-1,TRBV6-6,NA,TGTGCCAGCAGTTACCGGACTGGACGGATCAATGAGCAGTTCTTC,CASSYRTGRINEQFF
NA,TRBJ2-5,TRBV7-9,TRBD1,TGTGCCAGCAGCTTGACAGGGATACTCCAAGAGACCCAGTACTTC,CASSLTGILQETQYF
NA,TRBJ2-3,TRBV5-1,TRBD2,TGCGCCAGCAAACTAGCGTTTTTGACAGATACGCAGTATTTT,CASKLAFLTDTQYF
NA,TRBJ2-3,TRBV5-1,NA,TGCGCCAGCAGCTTCGATAGCTCTAGAGGGGATACGCAGTATTTT,CASSFDSSRGDTQYF
NA,TRBJ2-3,TRBV28,NA,TGTGCCACCCGAGGGGGATACACAGATACGCAGTATTTT,CATRGGYTDTQYF
NA,TRBJ2-5,TRBV27,NA,TGTGCCAGCACCCCCCTCGGACAGAAAGAGACCCAGTACTTC,CASTPLGQKETQYF
NA,TRBJ2-2,TRBV6-5,NA,TGTGCCAGCAAGTACGGCGGACAGAACACCGGGGAGCTGTTTTTT,CASKYGGQNTGELFF
NA,TRBJ1-1,TRBV3-1/TRBV3-2,NA,TGTGCCAGCAGCCAAGGGACAGAGAACACTGAAGCTTTCTTT,CASSQGTENTEAFF
NA,TRBJ2-7,TRBV5-1,TRBD2,TGCGCCAGCAGCAAAACTACCGGGACTAGCTCCTACGAGCAGTACTTC,CASSKTTGTSSYEQYF
NA,TRBJ2-3,TRBV7-2,TRBD2,TGTGCCAGCAGCGGACGGGGGGGGGATACGCAGTATTTT,CASSGRGGDTQYF
NA,TRBJ2-1,TRBV2,TRBD2,TGTGCCAGCGGACTAGCGGGAGTTTACAATGAGCAGTTCTTC,CASGLAGVYNEQFF
NA,TRBJ1-1,TRBV18,NA,TGTGCCAGCTCACCACTCAAGGGGGACACTGAAGCTTTCTTT,CASSPLKGDTEAFF
NA,TRBJ1-1,TRBV2,NA,TGTGCCAGCAGTGTGCCGACAGGCGTAACTGAAGCTTTCTTT,CASSVPTGVTEAFF
NA,TRBJ1-1,TRBV6-6,TRBD1,TGTGCCAGCAGTTACTCTACAGGGGTGACTGAAGCTTTCTTT,CASSYSTGVTEAFF
NA,TRBJ2-5,TRBV5-4,TRBD2,TGTGCCAGCAGAAACAAATTACTAGCGGGAAAAGAGACCCAGTACTTC,CASRNKLLAGKETQYF
NA,TRBJ1-1,TRBV10-3,TRBD1,TGTGCCATCAGTGGGACAGGCGACGGGAACACTGAAGCTTTCTTT,CAISGTGDGNTEAFF
many,TRBJ1-2,TRBV7-3,TRBD1,TGTGCCAGCAGCTTAACCCCCCGGACAGGGAGGGATGGCTACACCTTC,CASSLTPRTGRDGYTF
NA,TRBJ1-4,TRBV2,NA,TGTGCCAGCAGTGATTTCAGGGGACGCGAAAAACTGTTTTTT,CASSDFRGREKLFF
NA,TRBJ2-7,TRBV4-2,NA,TGTGCCAGCAGCCAAGGCGGTACTTCCTACGAGCAGTACTTC,CASSQGGTSYEQYF
NA,TRBJ2-7,TRBV3-1/TRBV3-2,NA,TGTGCCAGCAGCCAAGAACGGTTGCCAGGCTACGAGCAGTACTTC,CASSQERLPGYEQYF
NA,TRBJ1-2,TRBV9,TRBD1,TGTGCCAGCAGCGTAGATGGACAGGCCCGCTATGGCTACACCTTC,CASSVDGQARYGYTF
NA,TRBJ1-2,TRBV6-5,NA,TGTGCCAGCAGTTACTCCCCGGACAGTTATGGCTACACCTTC,CASSYSPDSYGYTF
NA,TRBJ2-7,TRBV5-4,NA,TGTGCCAGCAGCTTTGAGACAGAGCACGAGCAGTACTTC,CASSFETEHEQYF
NA,TRBJ1-5,TRBV19,NA,TGTGCCAGTAGTGCCCTGGAGGGGCGAAATCAGCCCCAGCATTTT,CASSALEGRNQPQHF
NA,TRBJ2-1,TRBV6-2/TRBV6-3,TRBD2,TGTGCCAGCAGTTACGGGACTAGCGGTTACAATGAGCAGTTCTTC,CASSYGTSGYNEQFF
NA,TRBJ2-5,TRBV14,NA,TGTGCCAGCAGCCAAGTAAGGGGCCCCCAAGAGACCCAGTACTTC,CASSQVRGPQETQYF
once,TRBJ2-5,TRBV18,NA,TGTGCCAGCTCACCACGGTCAACAGGGAAAGAGACCCAGTACTTC,CASSPRSTGKETQYF
once,TRBJ2-1,TRBV4-1,TRBD1,TGCGCCAGCAGCTCCGCGGGACAGGGTGGTTCCAGCTCCTACAATGAGCAGTTCTTC,CASSSAGQGGSSSYNEQFF
NA,TRBJ2-1,TRBV4-1,TRBD1,TGCGCCAGCAGCCAAGATAGATGGACAGGGGGCAATGAGCAGTTCTTC,CASSQDRWTGGNEQFF
once,TRBJ2-7,TRBV28,NA,TGTGCCAGCAGGCCCCCCTCGGAGGGGATATACGAGCAGTACTTC,CASRPPSEGIYEQYF
NA,TRBJ2-2,TRBV7-3,NA,TGTGCCAGCAGAGGGGTGAACACCGGGGAGCTGTTTTTT,CASRGVNTGELFF
NA,TRBJ1-1,TRBV12-2,NA,TGTGCAAGTCGCTTAGTTAGGGGGACAGGGTATTACACTGAAGCTTTCTTT,CASRLVRGTGYYTEAFF
NA,TRBJ2-1,TRBV7-6,NA,TGTGCCAGCAGCTTATATCAGGGGTTGGGGAATGAGCAGTTCTTC,CASSLYQGLGNEQFF
NA,TRBJ2-1,TRBV4-1,TRBD1,TGCGCCAGCAGCCTCCGGGACAGGGGACATGAGCAGTTCTTC,CASSLRDRGHEQFF
few,TRBJ2-2,TRBV19,NA,TGTGCCAGTAGTATGGGCGGGCCTACCGGGGAGCTGTTTTTT,CASSMGGPTGELFF
NA,TRBJ2-1,TRBV7-8,TRBD1,TGTGCCAGCAGCTTTATAGCCGGGACAGGGGGCTACAATGAGCAGTTCTTC,CASSFIAGTGGYNEQFF
NA,TRBJ2-3,TRBV6-5,TRBD2,TGTGCCAGCAGGCGTGGGGCGGGAGGGTCAGATACGCAGTATTTT,CASRRGAGGSDTQYF
NA,TRBJ2-2,TRBV3-1/TRBV3-2,NA,TGTGCCAGCAGCCCTAACGGCGGGGAGCTGTTTTTT,CASSPNGGELFF
NA,TRBJ2-5,TRBV5-1,TRBD1,TGCGCCACGGCGACAGGGGGCTCGGGGGAGACCCAGTACTTC,CATATGGSGETQYF
few,TRBJ2-7,TRBV7-8,NA,TGTGCCAGCAGCTTAGCGGACTCCGGGTACGAGCAGTACTTC,CASSLADSGYEQYF
NA,TRBJ2-7,TRBV18,TRBD1,TGTGCCAGCTCACCCCTCGGGACAGGCGACGAGCAGTACTTC,CASSPLGTGDEQYF
NA,TRBJ2-7,TRBV2,TRBD2,TGTGCCATCATCCTCGGGAGGGGTGAGACCTACGAGCAGTACTTC,CAIILGRGETYEQYF
NA,TRBJ2-1,TRBV18,NA,TGTGCCAGCTCGACCTCGGGCTCCTACAATGAGCAGTTCTTC,CASSTSGSYNEQFF
NA,TRBJ2-5,TRBV4-2,TRBD1,TGTGCCAGCGGGGACAGCGCGTTGGAGACCCAGTACTTC,CASGDSALETQYF
NA,TRBJ1-5,TRBV5-3,TRBD1,TGTGCCAGAAGCTTAGGGGGCCACCTGATGGGGGTTTCTCAGCCCCAGCATTTT,CARSLGGHLMGVSQPQHF
NA,TRBJ2-7,TRBV7-2,NA,TGTGCCAGCAGCTTAGAGGGAGGAGGGTCCTACGAGCAGTACTTC,CASSLEGGGSYEQYF
NA,TRBJ2-3,TRBV15,NA,TGTGCCACCAGCAGAGGGGGGGGCCTCACAGATACGCAGTATTTT,CATSRGGGLTDTQYF
once,TRBJ2-7,TRBV7-9,NA,TGTGCCAGCAGCTTACGACGTAGTGGACAGAACTACGAGCAGTACTTC,CASSLRRSGQNYEQYF
NA,TRBJ2-7,TRBV24-1,TRBD1,TGTGCCACCAAATCCCGGGACAGGGGGGCATCCTACGAGCAGTACTTC,CATKSRDRGASYEQYF
NA,TRBJ2-7,TRBV6-6,NA,TGTGCCAGCGCAGCAGGGGGAGGTTCGTACGAGCAGTACTTC,CASAAGGGSYEQYF
NA,TRBJ2-1,TRBV19,NA,TGTGCCAGTAGCGCACTACCCTTACCTGGCAATGAGCAGTTCTTC,CASSALPLPGNEQFF
NA,TRBJ2-5,TRBV14,TRBD2,TGTGCCAGCAGCTCCCTCCGATCGGGAGGCCAAGAGACCCAGTACTTC,CASSSLRSGGQETQYF
NA,TRBJ2-1,TRBV5-1,NA,TGCGCCAGCAAAGGGGAAGGGTACATGAATGAGCAGTTCTTC,CASKGEGYMNEQFF